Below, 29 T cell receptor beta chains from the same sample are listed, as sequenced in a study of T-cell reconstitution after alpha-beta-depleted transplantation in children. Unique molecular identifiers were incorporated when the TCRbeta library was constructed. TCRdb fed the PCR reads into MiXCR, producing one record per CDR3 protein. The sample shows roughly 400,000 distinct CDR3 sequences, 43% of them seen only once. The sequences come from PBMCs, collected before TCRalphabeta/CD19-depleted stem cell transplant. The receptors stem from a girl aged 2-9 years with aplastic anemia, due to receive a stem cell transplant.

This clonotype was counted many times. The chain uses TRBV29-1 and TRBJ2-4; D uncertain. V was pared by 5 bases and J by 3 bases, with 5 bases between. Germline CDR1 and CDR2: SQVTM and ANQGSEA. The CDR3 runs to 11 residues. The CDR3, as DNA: TGCAGCGTTCTGGGCAAAAACATTCAGTACTTC. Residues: CSVLGKNIQYF.

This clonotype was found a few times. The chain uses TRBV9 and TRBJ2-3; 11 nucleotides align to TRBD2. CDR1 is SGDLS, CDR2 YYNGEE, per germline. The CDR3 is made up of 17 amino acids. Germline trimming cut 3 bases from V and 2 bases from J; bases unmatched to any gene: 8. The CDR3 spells CASSAHGTSGTTDTQYF. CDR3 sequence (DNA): TGTGCCAGCAGCGCCCACGGGACTAGCGGAACCACAGATACGCAGTATTTT. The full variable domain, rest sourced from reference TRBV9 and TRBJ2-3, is DSGVTQTPKHLITATGQRVTLRCSPRSGDLSVYWYQQSLDQGLQFLIQYYNGEERAKGNILERFSAQQFPDLHSELNLSSLELGDSALYFCASSAHGTSGTTDTQYFGPGTRLTVL.

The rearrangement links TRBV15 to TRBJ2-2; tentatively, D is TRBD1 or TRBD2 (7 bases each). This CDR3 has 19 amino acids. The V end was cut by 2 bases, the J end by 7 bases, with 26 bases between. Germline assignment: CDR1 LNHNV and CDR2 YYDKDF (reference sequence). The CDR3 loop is CATSRRLRGGRSIVGELFF. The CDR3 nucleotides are TGTGCCACCAGCAGACGACTCAGGGGGGGGAGATCGATCGTCGGGGAGCTGTTTTTT.

This CDR3 reads CASSLRTGRAGELFF. CDR3 in DNA: TGTGCCAGCAGCCTTCGGACAGGGAGGGCCGGGGAGCTGTTTTTT. The chain carries TRBV7-2 and TRBJ2-2, with D possibly TRBD1 on 8 matching bases. The germline V gene encodes CDR1 SGHTA and CDR2 FQGNSA. V was cut by 5 bases and J by 6 bases, with 16 bases left in between. The CDR3 consists of 15 residues.

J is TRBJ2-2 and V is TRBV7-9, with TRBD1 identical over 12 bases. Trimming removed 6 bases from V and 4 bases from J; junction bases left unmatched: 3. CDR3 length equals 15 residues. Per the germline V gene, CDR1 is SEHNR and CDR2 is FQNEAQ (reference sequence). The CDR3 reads CASRPGQGATGELFF. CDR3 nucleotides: TGTGCCAGCAGACCGGGACAGGGGGCCACCGGGGAGCTGTTTTTT.

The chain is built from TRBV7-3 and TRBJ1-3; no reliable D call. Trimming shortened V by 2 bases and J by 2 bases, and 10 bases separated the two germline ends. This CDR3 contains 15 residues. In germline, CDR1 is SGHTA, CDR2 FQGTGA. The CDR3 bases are TGTGCCAGCAGCTTAGAGGGTGTGGCTGGAAACACCATATATTTT. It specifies CASSLEGVAGNTIYF.

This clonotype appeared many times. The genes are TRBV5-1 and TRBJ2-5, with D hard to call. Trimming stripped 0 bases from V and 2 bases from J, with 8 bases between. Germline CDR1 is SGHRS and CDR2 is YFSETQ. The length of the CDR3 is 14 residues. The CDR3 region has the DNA TGCGCCAGCAGCTTGGCCACGGAACAAGAGACCCAGTACTTC. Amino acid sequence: CASSLATEQETQYF. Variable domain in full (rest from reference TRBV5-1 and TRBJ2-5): KAGVTQTPRYLIKTRGQQVTLSCSPISGHRSVSWYQQTPGQGLQFLFEYFSETQRNKGNFPGRFSGRQFSNSRSEMNVSTLELGDSALYLCASSLATEQETQYFGPGTRLLVL.

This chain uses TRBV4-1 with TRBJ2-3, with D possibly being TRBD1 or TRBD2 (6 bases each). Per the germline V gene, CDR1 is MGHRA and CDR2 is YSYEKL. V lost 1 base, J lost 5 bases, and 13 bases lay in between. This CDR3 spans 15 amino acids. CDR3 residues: CASSQVFGGGDTQYF. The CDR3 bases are TGCGCCAGCAGCCAAGTTTTCGGGGGCGGAGATACGCAGTATTTT.

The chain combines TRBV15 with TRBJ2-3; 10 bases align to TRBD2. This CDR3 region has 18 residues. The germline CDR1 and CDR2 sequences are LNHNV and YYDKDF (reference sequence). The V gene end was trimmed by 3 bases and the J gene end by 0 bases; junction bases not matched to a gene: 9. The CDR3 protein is CATSSKREGTSSTDTQYF. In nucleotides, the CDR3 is TGTGCCACCAGCAGTAAGCGGGAGGGGACCTCTAGCACAGATACGCAGTATTTT. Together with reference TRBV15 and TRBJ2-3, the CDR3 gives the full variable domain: DAMVIQNPRYQVTQFGKPVTLSCSQTLNHNVMYWYQQKSSQAPKLLFHYYDKDFNNEADTPDNFQSRRPNTSFCFLDIRSPGLGDTAMYLCATSSKREGTSSTDTQYFGPGTRLTVL.

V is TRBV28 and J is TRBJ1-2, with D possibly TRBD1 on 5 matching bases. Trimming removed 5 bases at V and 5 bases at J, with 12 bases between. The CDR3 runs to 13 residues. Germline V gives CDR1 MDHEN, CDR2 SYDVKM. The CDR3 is CASSGQTLYGYTF. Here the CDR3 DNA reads TGTGCCAGCAGTGGACAAACCCTTTATGGCTACACCTTC.

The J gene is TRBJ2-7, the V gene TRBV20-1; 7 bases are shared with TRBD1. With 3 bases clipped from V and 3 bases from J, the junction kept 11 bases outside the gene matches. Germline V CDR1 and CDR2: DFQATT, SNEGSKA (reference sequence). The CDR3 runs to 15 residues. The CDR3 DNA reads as TGCAGTGCTAGCGCCAGACAGGGAAAGGACTACGAGCAGTACTTC. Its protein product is CSASARQGKDYEQYF.

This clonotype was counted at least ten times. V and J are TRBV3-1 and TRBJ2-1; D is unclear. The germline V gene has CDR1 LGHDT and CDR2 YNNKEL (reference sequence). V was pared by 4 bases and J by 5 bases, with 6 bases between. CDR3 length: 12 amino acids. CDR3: CASSPYHNEQFF. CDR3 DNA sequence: TGTGCCAGCAGCCCTTACCACAATGAGCAGTTCTTC.

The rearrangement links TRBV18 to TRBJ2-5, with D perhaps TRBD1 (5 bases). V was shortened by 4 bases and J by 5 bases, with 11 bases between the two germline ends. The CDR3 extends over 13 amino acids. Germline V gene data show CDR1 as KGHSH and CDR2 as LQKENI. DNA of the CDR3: TGTGCCAGCTCACAGGGGTTTGTGGAGACCCAGTACTTC. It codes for CASSQGFVETQYF.

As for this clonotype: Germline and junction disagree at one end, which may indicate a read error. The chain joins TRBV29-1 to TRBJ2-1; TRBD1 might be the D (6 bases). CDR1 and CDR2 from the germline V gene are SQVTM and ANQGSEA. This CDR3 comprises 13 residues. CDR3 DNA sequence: TGCAGCGTTGAAACTAGTCCACAGGGCCAGTCAGTCTTC. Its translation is CSVETSPQGQSVF.

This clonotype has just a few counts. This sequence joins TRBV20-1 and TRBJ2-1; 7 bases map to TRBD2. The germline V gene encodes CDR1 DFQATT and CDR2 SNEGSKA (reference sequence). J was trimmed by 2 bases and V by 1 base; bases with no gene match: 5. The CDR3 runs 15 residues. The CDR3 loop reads CSARVPLAAYNEQFF. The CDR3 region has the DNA TGCAGTGCTAGAGTGCCGCTAGCGGCCTACAATGAGCAGTTCTTC.

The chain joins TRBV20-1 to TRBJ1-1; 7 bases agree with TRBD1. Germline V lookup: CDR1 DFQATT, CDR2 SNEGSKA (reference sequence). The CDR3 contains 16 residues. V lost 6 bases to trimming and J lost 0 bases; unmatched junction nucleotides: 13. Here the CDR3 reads CSAIRDSHRMNTEAFF. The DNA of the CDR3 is TGCAGTGCAATACGGGACAGCCACCGCATGAACACTGAAGCTTTCTTT.

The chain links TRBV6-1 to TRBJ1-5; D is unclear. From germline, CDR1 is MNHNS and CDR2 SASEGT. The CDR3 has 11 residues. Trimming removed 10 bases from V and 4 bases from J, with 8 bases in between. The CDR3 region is CANGRNQPQHF. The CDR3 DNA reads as TGTGCCAACGGGAGAAATCAGCCCCAGCATTTT.

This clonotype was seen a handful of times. CDR3 bases: TGTGCCAGCAAGGAGGGTACGGACTACGAGCAGTACTTC. Amino acids: CASKEGTDYEQYF. This sequence joins TRBV7-9 and TRBJ2-7, with a weak D call TRBD2 (6 bases). CDR1 is SEHNR, CDR2 FQNEAQ, per germline (reference sequence). The CDR3 is made up of 13 amino acids. V lost 7 bases and J 3 bases, leaving 13 bases between the germline ends. The complete variable domain, with remaining parts taken from reference TRBV7-9 and TRBJ2-7, reads DTGVSQNPRHKITKRGQNVTFRCDPISEHNRLYWYRQTLGQGPEFLTYFQNEAQLEKSRLLSDRFSAERPKGSFSTLEIQRTEQGDSAMYLCASKEGTDYEQYFGPGTRLTVT.

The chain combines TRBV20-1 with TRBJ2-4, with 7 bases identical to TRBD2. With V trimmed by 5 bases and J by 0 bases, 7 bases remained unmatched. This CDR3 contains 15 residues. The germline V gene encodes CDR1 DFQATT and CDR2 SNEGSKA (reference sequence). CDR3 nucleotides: TGCAGTGCTCCCCCGGCGGGAGTAGCCAAAAACATTCAGTACTTC. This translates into CSAPPAGVAKNIQYF.

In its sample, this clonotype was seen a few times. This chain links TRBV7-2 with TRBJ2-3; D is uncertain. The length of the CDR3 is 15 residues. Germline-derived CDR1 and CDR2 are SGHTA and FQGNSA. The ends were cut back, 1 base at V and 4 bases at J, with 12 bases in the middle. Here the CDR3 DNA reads TGTGCCAGCAGCTTAGGGCTAGTTCGGGCAGATACGCAGTATTTT. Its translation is CASSLGLVRADTQYF.

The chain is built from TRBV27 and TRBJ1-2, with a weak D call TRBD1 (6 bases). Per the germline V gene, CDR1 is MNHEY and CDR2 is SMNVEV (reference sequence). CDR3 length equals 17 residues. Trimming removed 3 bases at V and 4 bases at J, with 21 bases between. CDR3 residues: CASSLGGAHMGPYGYTF. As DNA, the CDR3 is TGTGCCAGCAGTTTGGGGGGGGCTCATATGGGGCCCTATGGCTACACCTTC.

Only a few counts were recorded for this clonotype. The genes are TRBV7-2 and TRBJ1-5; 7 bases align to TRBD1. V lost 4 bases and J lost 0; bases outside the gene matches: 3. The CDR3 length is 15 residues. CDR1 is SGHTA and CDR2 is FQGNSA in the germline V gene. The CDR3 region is CASSSGGGSNQPQHF. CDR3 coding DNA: TGTGCCAGCAGCTCAGGGGGAGGTAGCAATCAGCCCCAGCATTTT.

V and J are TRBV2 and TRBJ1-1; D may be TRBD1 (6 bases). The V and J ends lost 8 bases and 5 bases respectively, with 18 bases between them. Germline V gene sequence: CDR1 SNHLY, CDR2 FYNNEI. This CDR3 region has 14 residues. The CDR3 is CASAPGRGGTEAFF. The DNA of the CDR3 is TGTGCCAGCGCCCCGGGCAGGGGTGGTACTGAAGCTTTCTTT.

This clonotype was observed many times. The CDR3 region has the DNA TGTGCCAGCAGCCTTGGACAGTCGGAAGGCACCATATATTTT. As protein: CASSLGQSEGTIYF. The J gene is TRBJ1-3, the V gene TRBV7-9; D is perhaps TRBD1 (6 bases). In germline, CDR1 is SEHNR, CDR2 FQNEAQ (reference sequence). V shed 5 bases and J shed 9 bases, with 17 bases lying between them. The CDR3 runs to 14 residues. The full variable domain, with the rest looked up from reference TRBV7-9 and TRBJ1-3, is DTGVSQNPRHKITKRGQNVTFRCDPISEHNRLYWYRQTLGQGPEFLTYFQNEAQLEKSRLLSDRFSAERPKGSFSTLEIQRTEQGDSAMYLCASSLGQSEGTIYFGEGSWLTVV.

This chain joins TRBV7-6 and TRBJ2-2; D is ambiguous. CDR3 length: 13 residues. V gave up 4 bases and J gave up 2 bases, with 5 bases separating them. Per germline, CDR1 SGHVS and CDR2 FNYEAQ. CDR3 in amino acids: CASSSRNTGELFF. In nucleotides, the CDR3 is TGTGCCAGCAGCTCCCGCAACACCGGGGAGCTGTTTTTT.

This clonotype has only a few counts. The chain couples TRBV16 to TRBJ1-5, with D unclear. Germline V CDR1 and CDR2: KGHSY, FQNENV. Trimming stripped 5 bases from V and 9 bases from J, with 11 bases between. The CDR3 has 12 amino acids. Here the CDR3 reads CASSGSIGPQHF. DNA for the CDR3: TGTGCCAGCAGCGGTAGTATTGGGCCCCAGCATTTT.

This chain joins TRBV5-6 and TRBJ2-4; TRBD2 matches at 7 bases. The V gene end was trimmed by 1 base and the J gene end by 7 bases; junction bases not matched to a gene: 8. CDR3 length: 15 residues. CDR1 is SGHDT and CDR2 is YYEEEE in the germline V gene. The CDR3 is CASSLPAGRENIQYF. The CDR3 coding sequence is TGTGCCAGCAGCTTGCCGGCAGGGAGGGAGAACATTCAGTACTTC.

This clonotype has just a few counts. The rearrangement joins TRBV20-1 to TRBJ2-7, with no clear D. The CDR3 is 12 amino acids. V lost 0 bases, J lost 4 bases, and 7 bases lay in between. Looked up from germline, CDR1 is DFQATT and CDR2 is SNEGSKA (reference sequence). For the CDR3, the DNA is TGCAGTGCTAGAGATGAACTGTACGAGCAGTACTTC. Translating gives CSARDELYEQYF.

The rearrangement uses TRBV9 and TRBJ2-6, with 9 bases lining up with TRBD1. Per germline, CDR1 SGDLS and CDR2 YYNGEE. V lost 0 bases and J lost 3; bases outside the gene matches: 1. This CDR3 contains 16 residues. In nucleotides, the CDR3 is TGTGCCAGCAGCGTAGGGGACAGGGTTGGGGCCAACGTCCTGACTTTC. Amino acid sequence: CASSVGDRVGANVLTF.